The 24 T cell receptor beta chains presented below share a single source sample, sequenced in a study of cytomegalovirus exposure and HLA in healthy donors. The study ran its PCR with 60 Vbeta and 13 Jbeta primers. Assay used: immunoSEQ multiplex PCR; TCRdb lists only in-frame clones, some missing. There are hundreds of thousands of clones in the sample; around 80% occur only once, and roughly 2.6% lies in the top ten. The specimen was PBMCs. The source of these receptors is a woman aged 60-75 years in good health and CMV-seropositive.

The rearrangement joins TRBV29-1 to TRBJ2-5; a possible D gene is TRBD1 (5 bases). The CDR3 extends over 12 amino acids. Germline V gene data show CDR1 as SQVTM and CDR2 as ANQGSEA. V lost 6 bases to trimming and J lost 10 bases, with 18 bases between them. CDR3 sequence (DNA): TGCAGCGTGCTGACCCAGCCTCAGGGCCAGTACTTC. Its translation is CSVLTQPQGQYF.

This clone was counted a few times. The rearrangement links TRBV5-1 to TRBJ2-2, with 9 bases fitting TRBD1. The trim removed 4 bases at V and 4 bases at J, leaving 5 bases unmatched. The germline CDR1 and CDR2 sequences are SGHRS and YFSETQ. The CDR3 spans 15 residues. Here the CDR3 reads CASSIMTGGTGELFF. For the CDR3, the DNA is TGCGCCAGCAGCATTATGACAGGGGGCACCGGGGAGCTGTTTTTT.

The V call is TRBV7-9, the J call TRBJ1-2, with TRBD1 matching over 7 bases. Germline V gene lookup returns CDR1 SEHNR and CDR2 FQNEAQ (reference sequence). CDR3 size: 13 residues. J lost 4 bases, V lost 5 bases, and 4 bases had no gene match. The CDR3 protein is CASSLQGSYGYTF. In DNA form, the CDR3 reads TGTGCCAGCAGCCTACAGGGGAGCTATGGCTACACCTTC.

The V and J genes are TRBV5-1 and TRBJ2-7, with 7 bases identical to TRBD1. Germline V gene lookup returns CDR1 SGHRS and CDR2 YFSETQ. This CDR3 contains 14 residues. After removal of 0 bases from V and 1 base from J, the junction contained 1 base not matched to a gene. CDR3 DNA: TGCGCCAGCAGCTTGGAGACAGGGTCCTACGAGCAGTACTTC. Translating it yields CASSLETGSYEQYF.

The chain employs TRBV5-4 and TRBJ1-2, with 10 bases matching TRBD1. Trimming took 4 bases from V and 5 from J; bases not matched to a gene: 8. Germline V CDR1 and CDR2: SGHNT, YYREEE (reference sequence). The CDR3 extends over 15 amino acids. The CDR3 sequence is CASSLPTGGDYGYTF. The CDR3 nucleotides read TGTGCCAGCAGCCTACCGACAGGGGGCGATTATGGCTACACCTTC. Full variable domain (outside the CDR3, taken from reference TRBV5-4 and TRBJ1-2): ETGVTQSPTHLIKTRGQQVTLRCSSQSGHNTVSWYQQALGQGPQFIFQYYREEENGRGNFPPRFSGLQFPNYSSELNVNALELDDSALYLCASSLPTGGDYGYTFGSGTRLTVV.

The chain uses TRBV30 and TRBJ2-7; no clear D gene. The CDR3 contains 13 residues. The germline CDR1 and CDR2 sequences are GTSNPN and SVGIG (reference sequence). Between the trimmed V and J ends, which lost 8 bases and 3 bases, there was a span of 17 bases. CDR3 region: CAPPHSCLYEQYF. CDR3 DNA: TGTGCCCCCCCCCACAGTTGTCTCTACGAGCAGTACTTC.

By sample share, this clone is medium-sized (0.01 to 0.1%). The chain is built from TRBV2 and TRBJ2-7; 8 bases match TRBD2. The germline CDR1 and CDR2 sequences are SNHLY and FYNNEI. The CDR3 sequence is 15 residues long. With V trimmed by 6 bases and J by 4 bases, 11 bases remained unmatched. The CDR3, as DNA: TGTGCCAGCAGAGCCAGCGGGAGAGACAAATACGAGCAGTACTTC. This encodes CASRASGRDKYEQYF.

The chain employs TRBV5-4 and TRBJ2-3; no clear D. The CDR3 contains 13 residues. Germline V lookup: CDR1 SGHNT, CDR2 YYREEE (reference sequence). Trimming removed 0 bases from V and 5 bases from J, with 7 bases in between. The DNA of the CDR3 is TGTGCCAGCAGCTTGGGTGGAGTAGATACGCAGTATTTT. This codes for CASSLGGVDTQYF.

The chain has TRBV10-3 and TRBJ2-1; D uncertain. The CDR3 is 15 residues long. V was shortened by 4 bases and J by 0 bases, with 10 bases between the two germline ends. Germline-derived CDR1 and CDR2 are ENHRY and SYGVKD. The CDR3 here is CAISGAQSSYNEQFF. In DNA form, the CDR3 reads TGTGCCATCAGTGGGGCCCAGAGCTCCTACAATGAGCAGTTCTTC.

As for this clone: Other DNA sequences in the sample encode the same CDR3. The rearrangement links TRBV6-1 to TRBJ1-3; TRBD1 aligns across 7 bases. The CDR3 runs to 13 residues. The germline gives CDR1 MNHNS, CDR2 SASEGT. V dropped 7 bases and J dropped 4; count of bases not matched to a gene: 4. CDR3 bases: TGTGCCAGCACCTCAGGGGGGGGAAACACCATATATTTT. This sequence encodes CASTSGGGNTIYF.

V and J are TRBV5-1 and TRBJ1-2; D is possibly TRBD1 (5 bases). Trimming cost V 5 bases and J 7 bases, with 12 bases left between them. This CDR3 comprises 12 residues. Germline CDR1 reads SGHRS; CDR2 reads YFSETQ. Here the CDR3 reads CASSQGLGGYTF. The DNA for the CDR3 is TGCGCCAGCAGTCAGGGATTAGGTGGCTACACCTTC.

The J gene is TRBJ2-2, the V gene TRBV19; 11 nucleotides line up with TRBD2. Germline CDR1 LNHDA, CDR2 SQIVND (reference sequence). Trimming cost V 5 bases and J 6 bases; bases outside gene matches: 5. This CDR3 is 15 amino acids long. CDR3 bases: TGTGCCAGTAGTGTACTAGCGGGAGCTTCCGGGGAGCTGTTTTTT. Protein product: CASSVLAGASGELFF.

The V and J genes are TRBV4-2 and TRBJ2-3, with 8 bases aligning to TRBD1. CDR1 and CDR2 from the germline V gene are LGHNA and YNFKEQ. V lost 0 bases and J lost 4; bases outside the gene matches: 6. The CDR3 contains 16 residues. Written as DNA, the CDR3 is TGTGCCAGCAGCCAAGATTGGCAGGGGGCCTCAGATACGCAGTATTTT. It specifies CASSQDWQGASDTQYF.

This chain links TRBV6-1 with TRBJ2-7, with TRBD2 identical over 7 bases. The CDR3 spans 16 residues. Germline V gives CDR1 MNHNS, CDR2 SASEGT. V dropped 2 bases and J dropped 0; count of bases not matched to a gene: 7. The chain's CDR3 is CASSEFRRGSSYEQYF. The CDR3 DNA follows: TGTGCCAGCAGTGAATTTAGGCGGGGGAGCTCCTACGAGCAGTACTTC.

The chain has TRBV19 and TRBJ2-3, with TRBD1 as a possible D gene (6 bases). CDR1 and CDR2 from the germline V gene are LNHDA and SQIVND (reference sequence). V lost 5 bases, J lost 3 bases, and 9 bases lay in between. This CDR3 region has 13 residues. The CDR3 spells CASSSQGTDTQYF. The CDR3 bases are TGTGCCAGTAGTTCACAGGGAACAGATACGCAGTATTTT.

The rearrangement uses TRBV5-1 and TRBJ2-2; tentative D call: TRBD2 (6 bases). Germline V CDR1 and CDR2: SGHRS, YFSETQ. V lost 4 bases and J 1 base, leaving 14 bases between the germline ends. The CDR3 has 16 amino acids. DNA of the CDR3: TGCGCCAGCAGCCTTGATCCAGCGGGGAACACCGGGGAGCTGTTTTTT. Translation: CASSLDPAGNTGELFF.

The chain combines TRBV18 with TRBJ1-1; no definite D call. Germline CDR1 is KGHSH and CDR2 is LQKENI. The CDR3 has 19 residues. The germline V and J ends were trimmed by 3 bases and 2 bases, with 25 bases remaining between them. CDR3 region: CASSPRSVVGNEVNTEAFF. In DNA form, the CDR3 reads TGTGCCAGCTCACCTCGATCCGTGGTCGGGAATGAAGTAAACACTGAAGCTTTCTTT.

This chain joins TRBV6-5 and TRBJ1-5; 7 bases map to TRBD1. The CDR3 sequence is 14 residues long. CDR1 is MNHEY, CDR2 SVGAGI, per germline. Trimming took 5 bases from V and 5 from J; bases not matched to a gene: 6. The CDR3 DNA reads TGTGCCAGCAGTAACCGGGACAGATATCAGCCCCAGCATTTT. Protein: CASSNRDRYQPQHF.

This clone was seen just once. The genes are TRBV6-1 and TRBJ1-2, with D maybe TRBD1 (5 bases). CDR3 length: 15 residues. Trimming pared 7 bases from V and 1 base from J, leaving 16 bases between. Germline-derived CDR1 and CDR2 are MNHNS and SASEGT. For the CDR3, the DNA is TGTGCCAGCAAGGTGGGGCTGGATTTTAACTATGGCTACACCTTC. Its translation: CASKVGLDFNYGYTF.

This clone was detected only a few times. The rearrangement joins TRBV14 to TRBJ2-2, with 11 bases matching TRBD1. This CDR3 comprises 14 residues. Germline trimming cut 5 bases from V and 6 bases from J; bases unmatched to any gene: 2. Germline V gives CDR1 SGHDN, CDR2 FVKESK. The CDR3: CASSWTGGSGELFF. The DNA of the CDR3 is TGTGCCAGCAGCTGGACAGGGGGCTCCGGGGAGCTGTTTTTT.

The sample holds a few counts of this clone. The chain has TRBV29-1 and TRBJ2-7; D is perhaps TRBD1 (6 bases). The germline gives CDR1 SQVTM, CDR2 ANQGSEA. The V end lost 1 base, the J end lost 2 bases, and 15 bases lay between the germline ends. CDR3 size: 15 residues. The CDR3 sequence: CSVEGGQGLAYEQYF. The CDR3 DNA reads TGCAGCGTTGAAGGTGGGCAGGGGTTGGCCTACGAGCAGTACTTC.

The chain uses TRBV18 and TRBJ2-5; the D is unclear. The V gene lost 6 bases and the J gene lost 5 bases, with 16 bases spanning the gap. The CDR3 is made up of 14 amino acids. The V gene's germline CDR1 is KGHSH and CDR2 LQKENI. CDR3 coding DNA: TGTGCCAGCTCCCCTCAGAGCTCGGAGGAGACCCAGTACTTC. Amino acids: CASSPQSSEETQYF.

The CDR3 bases are TGTGCCAGCAGCTTAGTACTCGGGGCTGGGGCCAACGTCCTGACTTTC. Protein sequence: CASSLVLGAGANVLTF. J is TRBJ2-6 and V is TRBV7-6, with D possibly being TRBD2 (5 bases). The CDR3 runs 16 residues. V was trimmed by 1 base and J by 2 bases, leaving 9 bases between them. CDR1 SGHVS and CDR2 FNYEAQ come from the germline V gene.

The rearrangement links TRBV6-1 to TRBJ2-7; D gene ambiguous. V gave up 6 bases and J gave up 1 base, with 7 bases separating them. This CDR3 has 12 residues. Germline V gene sequence: CDR1 MNHNS, CDR2 SASEGT. CDR3 residues: CASRTASYEQYF. CDR3 DNA: TGTGCCAGCAGAACAGCTTCCTACGAGCAGTACTTC.